The sequence of this TCR beta chain was determined in a study of T cell responses to AZD1222 COVID-19 vaccine. The study, taken as a whole, reports: The span of vaccine-associated CD4 TCRs extended across spike, with dominance at 160-218 and 743-854.

The method was immunoSEQ multiplex PCR; TCRdb's version includes in-frame clones alone and lacks a portion of them. This table has 130,000 to 150,000 clones, roughly 90% appearing once. With regard to this clone: Its target is unknown.

The germline V gene encodes CDR1 SGHRS and CDR2 YFSETQ. The CDR3 is 18 amino acids. Trimming took 0 bases from V and 3 from J, leaving 18 bases between them. The source of this sequence is an adult in good health. The chain uses TRBV5-1 and TRBJ1-4; D perhaps matches TRBD1 (5 bases). The specimen was peripheral blood, collected on day 0 of AZD1222 vaccination. The CDR3 protein is CASSLALDTKGSNEKLFF. CDR3 nucleotide sequence: TGCGCCAGCAGCTTGGCCTTAGATACTAAGGGGTCTAATGAAAAACTGTTTTTT.